This TCR beta chain was recovered during a study of CD8 T cells in ankylosing spondylitis. At least ten counts were recorded for this clonotype. Quantitative 5'-RACE with molecular barcodes was used to make the TCR beta libraries. TCRdb ran MiXCR on the 5' RACE reads and lists one entry per CDR3 protein. The sample has 300,000 to 350,000 distinct CDR3 sequences; approximately 10% are singletons. The CDR3 sequence is 16 residues long. From germline, CDR1 is SGHTA and CDR2 FQGNSA. Germline trimming cut 5 bases from V and 7 bases from J; bases unmatched to any gene: 12. The clonotype comes from a female donor with ankylosing spondylitis or in good health (not recorded which). The chain recombines TRBV7-2 with TRBJ2-2; TRBD2 matches at 8 bases. Sequenced: blood, either unsorted or a sorted T cell fraction (not recorded which). CDR3 in amino acids: CASSPGGRGPFGELFF. The DNA for the CDR3 is TGTGCCAGCAGCCCGGGAGGGAGAGGGCCTTTCGGGGAGCTGTTTTTT.